This T cell receptor (beta chain) originates from a study of early T cells in non-severe SARS-CoV-2 infection. Across the study: The input, bulk RNA from unsorted whole blood, was sequenced, and chains were unpaired.

Of note for this clonotype: The antigen is undetermined.

Unique molecular identifier tags were affixed to discrete cDNA molecules. A single record per CDR3 protein comes from TCRdb applying MiXCR to the 5' RACE reads. The sample records around 57,000 distinct CDR3 sequences, roughly 5.7% being singletons. Germline V lookup: CDR1 MNHEY, CDR2 SMNVEV (reference sequence). Trimming shortened V by 5 bases and J by 2 bases, and 16 bases separated the two germline ends. The CDR3 covers 17 residues. Overall study results and limits: The matching step, a VDJdb search, favored anti-spike CD8 responses and missed private and CD4 specificities.

This specimen consisted of whole blood, obtained at baseline. The chain joins TRBV27 to TRBJ2-6, with a weak D call TRBD1 (6 bases). This TCR was sampled from an adult who was a healthcare worker with PCR-confirmed SARS-CoV-2 infection or an uninfected control (not recorded which). CDR3 sequence (DNA): TGTGCCAGCAGTCTCACTCACAGGGCAACTGGGGCCAACGTCCTGACTTTC. This translates into CASSLTHRATGANVLTF.